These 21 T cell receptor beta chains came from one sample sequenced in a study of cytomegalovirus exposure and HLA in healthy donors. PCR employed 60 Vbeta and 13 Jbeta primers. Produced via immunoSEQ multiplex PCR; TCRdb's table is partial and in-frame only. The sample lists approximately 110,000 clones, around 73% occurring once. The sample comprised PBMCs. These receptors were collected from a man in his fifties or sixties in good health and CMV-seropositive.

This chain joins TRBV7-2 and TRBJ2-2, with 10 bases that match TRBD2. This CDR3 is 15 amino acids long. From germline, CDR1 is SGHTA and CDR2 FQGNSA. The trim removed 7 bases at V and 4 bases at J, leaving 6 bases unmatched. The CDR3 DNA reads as TGTGCCAGCACTACTAGCGGGGCGGGCACCGGGGAGCTGTTTTTT. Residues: CASTTSGAGTGELFF. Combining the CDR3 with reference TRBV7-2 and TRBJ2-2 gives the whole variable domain GAGVSQSPSNKVTEKGKDVELRCDPISGHTALYWYRQSLGQGLEFLIYFQGNSAPDKSGLPSDRFSAERTGGSVSTLTIQRTQQEDSAVYLCASTTSGAGTGELFFGEGSRLTVL.

The DNA of the CDR3 is TGTGCCAGCAGTTACAACCTAGCGGGGGGAGGCGATACGCAGTATTTT. This sequence encodes CASSYNLAGGGDTQYF. The chain is built from TRBV6-5 and TRBJ2-3; 11 bases map to TRBD2. CDR3 length: 16 residues. Unmatched junction bases numbered 7, after V lost 2 bases and J lost 6 bases. Germline V gene sequence: CDR1 MNHEY, CDR2 SVGAGI.

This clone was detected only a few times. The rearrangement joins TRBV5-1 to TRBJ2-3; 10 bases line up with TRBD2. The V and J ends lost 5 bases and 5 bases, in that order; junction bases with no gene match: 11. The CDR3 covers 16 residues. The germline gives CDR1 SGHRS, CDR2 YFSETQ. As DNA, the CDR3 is TGCGCCAGCAGGGTGAAAGCGGGGGGGCCGGGAGATACGCAGTATTTT. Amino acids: CASRVKAGGPGDTQYF.

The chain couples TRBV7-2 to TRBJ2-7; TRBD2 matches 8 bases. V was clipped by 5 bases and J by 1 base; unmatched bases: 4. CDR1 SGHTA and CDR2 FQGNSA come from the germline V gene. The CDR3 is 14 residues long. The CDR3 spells CASSRGGTSYEQYF. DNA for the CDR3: TGTGCCAGCAGCCGGGGGGGGACTTCCTACGAGCAGTACTTC.

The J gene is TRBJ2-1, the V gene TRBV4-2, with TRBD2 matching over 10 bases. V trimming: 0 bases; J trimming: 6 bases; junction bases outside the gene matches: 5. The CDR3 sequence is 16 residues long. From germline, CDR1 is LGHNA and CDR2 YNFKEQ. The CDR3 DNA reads TGTGCCAGCAGCCAAGATCCAGCGGGGGGGACCAATGAGCAGTTCTTC. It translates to CASSQDPAGGTNEQFF.

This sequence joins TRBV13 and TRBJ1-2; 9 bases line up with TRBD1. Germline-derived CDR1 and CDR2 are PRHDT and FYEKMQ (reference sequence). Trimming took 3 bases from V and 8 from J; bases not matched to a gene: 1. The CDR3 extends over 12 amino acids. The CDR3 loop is CASSLDRGGYTF. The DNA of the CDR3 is TGTGCCAGCAGCTTGGACAGGGGAGGCTACACCTTC.

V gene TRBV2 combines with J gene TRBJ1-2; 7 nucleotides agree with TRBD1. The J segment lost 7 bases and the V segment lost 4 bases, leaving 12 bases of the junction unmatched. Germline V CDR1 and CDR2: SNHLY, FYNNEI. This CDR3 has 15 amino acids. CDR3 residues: CASSVETGDLSGYTF. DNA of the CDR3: TGTGCCAGCAGTGTAGAAACAGGGGACCTGAGTGGCTACACCTTC.

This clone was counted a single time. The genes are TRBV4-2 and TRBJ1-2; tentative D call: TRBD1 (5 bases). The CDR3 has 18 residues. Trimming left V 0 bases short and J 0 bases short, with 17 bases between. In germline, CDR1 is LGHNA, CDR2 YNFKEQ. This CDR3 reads CASSQDRLRGGTNYGYTF. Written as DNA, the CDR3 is TGTGCCAGCAGCCAAGATCGGCTGAGGGGAGGAACTAACTATGGCTACACCTTC.

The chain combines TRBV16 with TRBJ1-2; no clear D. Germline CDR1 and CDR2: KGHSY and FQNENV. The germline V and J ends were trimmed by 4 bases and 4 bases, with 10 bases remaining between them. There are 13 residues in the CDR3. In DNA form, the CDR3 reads TGTGCCAGCAGCCCCTCACAGCTCTATGGCTACACCTTC. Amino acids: CASSPSQLYGYTF. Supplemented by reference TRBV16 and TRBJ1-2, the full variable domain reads GEEVAQTPKHLVRGEGQKAKLYCAPIKGHSYVFWYQQVLKNEFKFLISFQNENVFDETGMPKERFSAKCLPNSPCSLEIQATKLEDSAVYFCASSPSQLYGYTFGSGTRLTVV.

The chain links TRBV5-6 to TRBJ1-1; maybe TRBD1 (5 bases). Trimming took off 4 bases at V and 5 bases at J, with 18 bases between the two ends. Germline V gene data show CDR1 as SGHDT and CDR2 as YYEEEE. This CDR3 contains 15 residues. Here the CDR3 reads CASSLTSHGGTEAFF. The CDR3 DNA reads TGTGCCAGCAGCCTAACCTCCCACGGGGGGACTGAAGCTTTCTTT.

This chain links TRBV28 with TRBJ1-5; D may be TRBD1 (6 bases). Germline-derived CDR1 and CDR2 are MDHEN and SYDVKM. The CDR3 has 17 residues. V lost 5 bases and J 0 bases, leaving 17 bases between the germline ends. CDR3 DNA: TGTGCCAGCAGTGGCCCAACAGGGCCCGATAGCAATCAGCCCCAGCATTTT. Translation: CASSGPTGPDSNQPQHF.

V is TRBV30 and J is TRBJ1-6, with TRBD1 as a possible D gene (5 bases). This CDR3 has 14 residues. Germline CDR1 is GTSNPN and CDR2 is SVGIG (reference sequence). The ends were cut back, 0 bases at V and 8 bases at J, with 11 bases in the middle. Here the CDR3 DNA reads TGTGCCTGGAGTGTACTGGGGGGGGATTCACCCCTCCACTTT. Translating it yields CAWSVLGGDSPLHF. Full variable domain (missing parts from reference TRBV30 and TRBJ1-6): SQTIHQWPATLVQPVGSPLSLECTVEGTSNPNLYWYRQAAGRGLQLLFYSVGIGQISSEVPQNLSASRPQDRQFILSSKKLLLSDSGFYLCAWSVLGGDSPLHFGNGTRLTVT.

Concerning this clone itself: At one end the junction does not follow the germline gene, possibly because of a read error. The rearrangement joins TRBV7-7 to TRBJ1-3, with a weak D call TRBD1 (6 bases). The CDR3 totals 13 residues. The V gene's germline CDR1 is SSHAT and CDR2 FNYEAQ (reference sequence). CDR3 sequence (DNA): TGTGCTAGCAGTCTCGACAGGGGAAACACCATATATTTT. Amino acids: CASSLDRGNTIYF.

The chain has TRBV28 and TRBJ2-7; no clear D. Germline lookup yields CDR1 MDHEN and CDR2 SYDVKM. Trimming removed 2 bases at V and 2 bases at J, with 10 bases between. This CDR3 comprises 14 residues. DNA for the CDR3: TGTGCCAGCAGTTTAAATCAGTTTCCCTACGAGCAGTACTTC. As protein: CASSLNQFPYEQYF.

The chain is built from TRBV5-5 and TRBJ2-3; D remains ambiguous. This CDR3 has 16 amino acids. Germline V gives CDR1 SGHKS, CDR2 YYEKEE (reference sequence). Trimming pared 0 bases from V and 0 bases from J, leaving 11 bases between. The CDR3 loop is CASSLALPTSTDTQYF. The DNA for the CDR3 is TGTGCCAGCAGCTTGGCCTTGCCTACTAGCACAGATACGCAGTATTTT.

The CDR3 sequence is CASSLNQPQHF. Here the CDR3 DNA reads TGTGCCAGCAGCCTCAATCAGCCCCAGCATTTT. This chain joins TRBV6-1 and TRBJ1-5; D is unclear. Trimming took 6 bases from V and 3 from J, leaving 3 bases between them. The CDR3 extends over 11 amino acids. Germline V lookup: CDR1 MNHNS, CDR2 SASEGT.

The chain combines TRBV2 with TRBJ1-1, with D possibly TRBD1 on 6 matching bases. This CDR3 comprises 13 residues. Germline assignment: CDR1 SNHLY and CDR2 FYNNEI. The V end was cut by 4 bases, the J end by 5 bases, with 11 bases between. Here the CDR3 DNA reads TGTGCCAGCAGTGCCGACAGGCGGACTGAAGCTTTCTTT. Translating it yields CASSADRRTEAFF.

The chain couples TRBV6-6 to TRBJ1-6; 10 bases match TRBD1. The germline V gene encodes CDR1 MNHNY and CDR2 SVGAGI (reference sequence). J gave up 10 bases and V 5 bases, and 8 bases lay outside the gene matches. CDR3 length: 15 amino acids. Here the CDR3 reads CASSTTGTGESPLHF. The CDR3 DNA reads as TGTGCCAGCAGTACTACCGGGACAGGGGAGTCACCCCTCCACTTT.

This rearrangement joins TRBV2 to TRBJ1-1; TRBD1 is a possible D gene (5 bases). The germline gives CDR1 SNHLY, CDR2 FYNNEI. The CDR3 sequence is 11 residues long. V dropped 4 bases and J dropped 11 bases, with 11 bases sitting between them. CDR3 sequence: CASSGEGIAFF. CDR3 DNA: TGTGCCAGCAGTGGGGAGGGGATCGCTTTCTTT.

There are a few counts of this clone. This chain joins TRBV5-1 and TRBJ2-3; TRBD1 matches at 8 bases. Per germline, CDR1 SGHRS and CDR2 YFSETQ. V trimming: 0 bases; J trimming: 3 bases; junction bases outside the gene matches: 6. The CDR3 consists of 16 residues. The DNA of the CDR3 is TGCGCCAGCAGCTTGGAGGGCAGGGGGCGAACAGATACGCAGTATTTT. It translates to CASSLEGRGRTDTQYF.

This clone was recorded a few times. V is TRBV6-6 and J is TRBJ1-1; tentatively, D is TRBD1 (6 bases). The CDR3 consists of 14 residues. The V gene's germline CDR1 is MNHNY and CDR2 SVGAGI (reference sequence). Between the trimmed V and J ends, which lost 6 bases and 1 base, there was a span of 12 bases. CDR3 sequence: CASRPGQTNTEAFF. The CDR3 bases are TGTGCCAGCAGACCGGGACAAACGAACACTGAAGCTTTCTTT.